This entry lists 31 T cell receptor beta chains sequenced from one sample in a study of T cell responses to AZD1222 COVID-19 vaccine. TCRdb's table, derived via immunoSEQ multiplex PCR, lists solely in-frame clones and lacks some. Here the sample spans just over 95,000 clones, approximately 88% being singletons. Sequenced here: peripheral blood, sampled on day 0 of AZD1222 vaccination. The receptors come from an adult in good health.

The J gene is TRBJ1-6, the V gene TRBV15; TRBD1 is a possible D gene (5 bases). The CDR3 covers 17 residues. The ends were cut back, 0 bases at V and 10 bases at J, with 19 bases in the middle. Germline V gives CDR1 LNHNV, CDR2 YYDKDF (reference sequence). The CDR3 protein is CATSREDLGRGVSPLHF. CDR3 coding DNA: TGTGCCACCAGCAGAGAAGATCTGGGACGGGGGGTCTCACCCCTCCACTTT.

This chain uses TRBV13 with TRBJ2-5; 9 nucleotides align to TRBD2. The CDR3 is 14 residues long. Germline V CDR1 and CDR2: PRHDT, FYEKMQ (reference sequence). J was trimmed by 5 bases and V by 5 bases; bases with no gene match: 6. The DNA of the CDR3 is TGTGCCAGCAGCCACGGACTAGCGCGTGAGACCCAGTACTTC. Protein sequence: CASSHGLARETQYF.

The chain is built from TRBV27 and TRBJ2-1; 9 bases map to TRBD1. This CDR3 comprises 14 residues. The germline gives CDR1 MNHEY, CDR2 SMNVEV (reference sequence). The junction had 0 bases not matched to a gene; V was cut back by 2 bases and J by 4 bases. The CDR3 sequence is CASSLGTGYNEQFF. In nucleotides, the CDR3 is TGTGCCAGCAGTTTAGGGACAGGGTACAATGAGCAGTTCTTC.

This clone occurred once. The chain uses TRBV18 and TRBJ1-2; unclear D gene. CDR3 size: 14 residues. V was shortened by 4 bases and J by 2 bases, with 11 bases between the two germline ends. The germline V gene has CDR1 KGHSH and CDR2 LQKENI. The DNA of the CDR3 is TGTGCCAGCTCACTTTCCACAGAGAACTATGGCTACACCTTC. Residues: CASSLSTENYGYTF.

The chain has TRBV27 and TRBJ2-7; TRBD1 aligns across 9 bases. The CDR3 totals 13 residues. In germline, CDR1 is MNHEY, CDR2 SMNVEV (reference sequence). Trimming took 7 bases from V and 6 from J; bases not matched to a gene: 7. The CDR3 DNA sequence: TGTGCCAGCATCGGGACAGGGTCGGTCGAGCAGTACTTC. Translated: CASIGTGSVEQYF.

The chain combines TRBV27 with TRBJ2-3; unclear D gene. The germline V and J ends were trimmed by 6 bases and 5 bases, with 15 bases remaining between them. The length of the CDR3 is 14 residues. Germline-derived CDR1 and CDR2 are MNHEY and SMNVEV (reference sequence). The CDR3 reads CASRAWNLGDTQYF. The CDR3 DNA follows: TGTGCCAGCAGGGCGTGGAATTTAGGAGATACGCAGTATTTT.

The V gene is TRBV20-1, the J gene TRBJ2-7, with no clear D. CDR1 DFQATT and CDR2 SNEGSKA come from the germline V gene (reference sequence). The CDR3 runs 11 residues. V shed 6 bases and J shed 6 bases, with 12 bases lying between them. CDR3: CSARPVREQYF. CDR3 in DNA: TGCAGTGCCCGGCCGGTTCGCGAGCAGTACTTC.

The CDR3 nucleotides read TGTGCCAGCCAAAGGTCTAATGAAAAACTGTTTTTT. It specifies CASQRSNEKLFF. V and J are TRBV6-5 and TRBJ1-4, with no clear D. Germline V gene sequence: CDR1 MNHEY, CDR2 SVGAGI. CDR3 length equals 12 residues. Trimming shortened V by 8 bases and J by 3 bases, and 7 bases separated the two germline ends.

This clone is a singleton in its sample. This sequence joins TRBV9 and TRBJ1-5, with D tentatively TRBD1 (5 bases). CDR1 SGDLS and CDR2 YYNGEE come from the germline V gene. V gave up 3 bases and J gave up 6 bases, with 13 bases separating them. The CDR3 spans 14 residues. The CDR3 protein is CASSARDTGQPQHF. The CDR3 DNA sequence: TGTGCCAGCAGCGCCCGGGATACAGGTCAGCCCCAGCATTTT.

V is TRBV11-2 and J is TRBJ2-1; D remains ambiguous. Germline CDR1 reads SGHAT; CDR2 reads FQNNGV. The CDR3 runs to 12 residues. Trimming stripped 5 bases from V and 13 bases from J, with 15 bases between. For the CDR3, the DNA is TGTGCCAGCAGCAGTGAATATTCGGGCCAGTTCTTC. This translates into CASSSEYSGQFF.

CDR3 protein: CASSSPVPRNQPQHF. The CDR3 DNA follows: TGTGCCAGCAGTAGCCCGGTGCCGCGCAATCAGCCCCAGCATTTT. The chain is built from TRBV28 and TRBJ1-5; D remains ambiguous. V was cut by 5 bases and J by 2 bases, with 13 bases left in between. The CDR3 is 15 amino acids. The germline V gene encodes CDR1 MDHEN and CDR2 SYDVKM.

This clone occurred once. V gene TRBV3-1 (or the pseudogene TRBV3-2) combines with J gene TRBJ1-2, with TRBD1 as a possible D gene (6 bases). This CDR3 is built from 14 residues. Trimming took off 4 bases at V and 5 bases at J, with 14 bases between the two ends. Germline V CDR1 and CDR2: LGHDT, YNNKEL (reference sequence). CDR3 loop: CASSPRGGGYGYTF. DNA of the CDR3: TGTGCCAGCAGCCCCCGGGGAGGGGGGTATGGCTACACCTTC.

This chain uses TRBV5-1 with TRBJ2-5, with D perhaps matching TRBD2 (6 bases). The germline V and J ends were trimmed by 4 bases and 4 bases, with 14 bases remaining between them. Germline-derived CDR1 and CDR2 are SGHRS and YFSETQ. CDR3 size: 14 residues. The CDR3 DNA reads TGCGCCAGCAGCGACGTGACTAGTGGAGAGACCCAGTACTTC. This gives the protein CASSDVTSGETQYF. Full variable domain (missing parts from reference TRBV5-1 and TRBJ2-5): KAGVTQTPRYLIKTRGQQVTLSCSPISGHRSVSWYQQTPGQGLQFLFEYFSETQRNKGNFPGRFSGRQFSNSRSEMNVSTLELGDSALYLCASSDVTSGETQYFGPGTRLLVL.

The genes are TRBV5-5 and TRBJ2-2; TRBD2 matches 9 bases. The CDR3 runs 17 residues. The germline V gene has CDR1 SGHKS and CDR2 YYEKEE (reference sequence). The V segment lost 2 bases and the J segment 5 bases; nucleotides outside the gene matches: 10. DNA for the CDR3: TGTGCCAGCAGCTTAGGGAAGCGGGGGGCAAGTACCGGGGAGCTGTTTTTT. Its protein product is CASSLGKRGASTGELFF.

The rearrangement links TRBV27 to TRBJ1-2; unclear D gene. The germline gives CDR1 MNHEY, CDR2 SMNVEV (reference sequence). The V end lost 5 bases, the J end lost 5 bases, and 12 bases lay between the germline ends. CDR3 length: 13 amino acids. CDR3 bases: TGTGCCAGCAGTCCCTCGGGATTATATGGCTACACCTTC. Its translation: CASSPSGLYGYTF.

The V gene is TRBV27, the J gene TRBJ1-5; 9 nucleotides match TRBD1. V lost 0 bases to trimming and J lost 2 bases; unmatched junction nucleotides: 14. This CDR3 has 20 residues. The V gene's germline CDR1 is MNHEY and CDR2 SMNVEV (reference sequence). CDR3 region: CASSLSGQGIPYWGNQPQHF. The CDR3 DNA reads TGTGCCAGCAGTTTATCAGGACAGGGGATACCCTACTGGGGCAATCAGCCCCAGCATTTT.

In this sample, this clone is medium-sized. The CDR3 coding sequence is TGTGCCAGCAGTGAAGAAGGGGGGGGCCCCTACGAGCAGTACTTC. This translates into CASSEEGGGPYEQYF. The chain has TRBV6-1 and TRBJ2-7, with D possibly being TRBD2 (7 bases). Trimming pared 1 base from V and 2 bases from J, leaving 12 bases between. The CDR3 is 15 residues long. Germline values: CDR1 MNHNS, CDR2 SASEGT.

V and J are TRBV12-2 and TRBJ1-5. TRBV12-2 is classified as a pseudogene. The CDR3 has 15 residues. In DNA form, the CDR3 reads TGTGCAAGTCGCTTAGCGAGATGGGGAAAGCAGCCCCAGCATTTT. Translating it yields CASRLARWGKQPQHF.

This chain connects TRBV5-6 to TRBJ2-7; perhaps TRBD1 as D (5 bases). The V gene's germline CDR1 is SGHDT and CDR2 YYEEEE. The length of the CDR3 is 13 residues. Deletions cut 2 bases from V and 0 bases from J, with 6 bases between. CDR3 sequence: CASSFDSSYEQYF. The CDR3 nucleotides read TGTGCCAGCAGCTTTGACAGCTCCTACGAGCAGTACTTC.

CDR3 DNA sequence: TGTGCCAGCAGTTCTAGCGGGGGGGACACCGGGGAGCTGTTTTTT. The encoded protein is CASSSSGGDTGELFF. The genes are TRBV6-6 and TRBJ2-2; 12 nucleotides align to TRBD2. Germline CDR1 is MNHNY and CDR2 is SVGAGI (reference sequence). The V gene end was trimmed by 4 bases and the J gene end by 3 bases; junction bases not matched to a gene: 0. The CDR3 covers 15 residues.

V and J are TRBV6-4 and TRBJ1-1; D gene ambiguous. Trimming took off 0 bases at V and 0 bases at J, with 14 bases between the two ends. This CDR3 is built from 17 residues. Germline CDR1 is MRHNA and CDR2 is SNTAGT. The DNA for the CDR3 is TGTGCCAGCAGTGACTCCCTCTTTAACCTTCTGAACACTGAAGCTTTCTTT. It encodes CASSDSLFNLLNTEAFF.

Note on this clone: At one end the junction does not follow the germline gene, possibly because of a read error. The chain joins TRBV7-2 to TRBJ2-4; tentatively, D is TRBD1 (6 bases). Germline assignment: CDR1 SGHTA and CDR2 FQGNSA. The CDR3 totals 15 residues. The CDR3 DNA sequence: TGTGCCAGCAGCTCGGCGATCAGGACAGCAGCGGTTCAAGAATTC. This encodes CASSSAIRTAAVQEF.

The chain is built from TRBV4-1 and TRBJ1-1; no reliable D call. The length of the CDR3 is 13 residues. The ends were cut back, 1 base at V and 1 base at J, with 4 bases in the middle. In germline, CDR1 is MGHRA, CDR2 YSYEKL. Written as DNA, the CDR3 is TGCGCCAGCAGCCAAGGGCAGAACACTGAAGCTTTCTTT. Protein sequence: CASSQGQNTEAFF.

This rearrangement joins TRBV11-3 to TRBJ2-5; the D gene is possibly TRBD2 (5 bases). The CDR3 is 17 amino acids. V was trimmed by 1 base and J by 3 bases, leaving 18 bases between them. Germline V gene lookup returns CDR1 SGHNT and CDR2 YENEEA. The CDR3 coding sequence is TGTGCCAGCAGCTTAGGAAAAGGTTCCGGGGAAAAAGAGACCCAGTACTTC. This sequence encodes CASSLGKGSGEKETQYF.

The V call is TRBV7-2, the J call TRBJ2-3; 7 bases align to TRBD2. V was pared by 0 bases and J by 7 bases, with 4 bases of the junction left unmatched. The CDR3 consists of 14 residues. Germline loops: CDR1 SGHTA, CDR2 FQGNSA. The CDR3: CASSLAPGGYTQYF. CDR3 nucleotide sequence: TGTGCCAGCAGCTTAGCGCCCGGGGGGTATACGCAGTATTTT.

CDR3 region: CASSYRDGNEQFF. Here the CDR3 DNA reads TGTGCCAGCAGTTACCGGGACGGTAATGAGCAGTTCTTC. The chain employs TRBV6-5 and TRBJ2-1, with D perhaps being TRBD1 or TRBD2 (5 bases each). Germline CDR1 reads MNHEY; CDR2 reads SVGAGI. V lost 2 bases and J 7 bases, leaving 9 bases between the germline ends. The CDR3 runs 13 residues.

V usage is TRBV6-4 and J usage is TRBJ2-2; 13 bases map to TRBD2. The CDR3 length is 15 residues. Trimming removed 4 bases from V and 6 bases from J; junction bases left unmatched: 2. CDR1 is MRHNA and CDR2 is SNTAGT in the germline V gene. The CDR3 DNA reads TGTGCCAGCAGTGCCGGGACTAGCGGGGCCGGGGAGCTGTTTTTT. Translating it yields CASSAGTSGAGELFF.

This chain joins TRBV3-1 (or the pseudogene TRBV3-2) and TRBJ2-7; D unresolved. The CDR3 covers 11 residues. Germline V gives CDR1 LGHDT, CDR2 YNNKEL (reference sequence). Trimming stripped 3 bases from V and 3 bases from J, with 3 bases between. The DNA of the CDR3 is TGTGCCAGCAGCCAGAGCTACGAGCAGTACTTC. This encodes CASSQSYEQYF.

V usage is TRBV6-5 and J usage is TRBJ1-1; 10 bases align to TRBD1. Germline trimming cut 6 bases from V and 7 bases from J; bases unmatched to any gene: 5. CDR1 is MNHEY, CDR2 SVGAGI, per germline. The CDR3 has 13 amino acids. The CDR3: CASRGTGEIEAFF. The CDR3 DNA sequence: TGTGCCAGCAGAGGGACAGGGGAAATTGAAGCTTTCTTT.

This chain joins TRBV19 and TRBJ1-6, with TRBD1 identical over 7 bases. The J segment lost 3 bases and the V segment lost 3 bases, leaving 11 bases of the junction unmatched. CDR3 size: 18 residues. Germline loops: CDR1 LNHDA, CDR2 SQIVND (reference sequence). CDR3 residues: CASSISWTGPFYNSPLHF. In nucleotides, the CDR3 is TGTGCCAGTAGTATCTCTTGGACAGGACCTTTCTATAATTCACCCCTCCACTTT.

The chain employs TRBV12-5 and TRBJ1-1; 7 positions match TRBD1. The CDR3 covers 17 residues. V shed 1 base, J shed 0 bases, and the junction held 8 bases outside the gene matches. The germline V gene encodes CDR1 LGHNT and CDR2 FRNRAP. CDR3 nucleotides: TGTGCTAGTGGTTTGGGGACAGGTTCCGGCTTGAACACTGAAGCTTTCTTT. Encoded protein: CASGLGTGSGLNTEAFF.